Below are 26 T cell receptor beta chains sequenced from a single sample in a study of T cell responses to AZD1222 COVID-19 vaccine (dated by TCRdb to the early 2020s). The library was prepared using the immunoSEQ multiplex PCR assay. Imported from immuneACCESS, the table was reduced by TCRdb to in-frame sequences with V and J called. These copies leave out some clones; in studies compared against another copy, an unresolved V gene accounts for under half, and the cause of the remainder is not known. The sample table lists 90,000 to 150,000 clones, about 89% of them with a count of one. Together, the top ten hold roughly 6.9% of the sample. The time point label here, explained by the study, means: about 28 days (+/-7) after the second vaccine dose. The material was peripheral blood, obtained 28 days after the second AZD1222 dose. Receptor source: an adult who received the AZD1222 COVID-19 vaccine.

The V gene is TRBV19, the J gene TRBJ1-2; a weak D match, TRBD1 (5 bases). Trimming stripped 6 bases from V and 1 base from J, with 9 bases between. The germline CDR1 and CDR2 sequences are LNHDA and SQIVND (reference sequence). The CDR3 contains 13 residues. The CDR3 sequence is CASRGTVNYGYTF. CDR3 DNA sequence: TGTGCCAGTAGGGGGACGGTTAACTATGGCTACACCTTC.

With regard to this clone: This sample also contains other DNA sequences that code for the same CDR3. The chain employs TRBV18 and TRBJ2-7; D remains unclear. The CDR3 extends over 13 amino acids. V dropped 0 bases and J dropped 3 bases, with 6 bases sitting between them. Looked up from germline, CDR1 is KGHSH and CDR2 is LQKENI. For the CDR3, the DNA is TGTGCCAGCTCACCACCGGGCGACTACGAGCAGTACTTC. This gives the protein CASSPPGDYEQYF.

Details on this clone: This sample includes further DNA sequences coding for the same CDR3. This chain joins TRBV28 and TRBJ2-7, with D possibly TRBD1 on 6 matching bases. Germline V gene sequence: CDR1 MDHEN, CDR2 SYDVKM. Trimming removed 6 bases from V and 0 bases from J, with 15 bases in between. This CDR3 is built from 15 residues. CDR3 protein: CASSPPTGLSYEQYF. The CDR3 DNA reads TGTGCCAGCAGCCCTCCGACAGGTCTCTCCTACGAGCAGTACTTC.

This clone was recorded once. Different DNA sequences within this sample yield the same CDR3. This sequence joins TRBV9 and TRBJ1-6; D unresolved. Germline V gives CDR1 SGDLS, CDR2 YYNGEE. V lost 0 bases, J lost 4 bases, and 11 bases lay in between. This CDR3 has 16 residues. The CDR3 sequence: CASSVGGGSYNSPLHF. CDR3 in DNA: TGTGCCAGCAGCGTAGGGGGTGGGTCGTATAATTCACCCCTCCACTTT.

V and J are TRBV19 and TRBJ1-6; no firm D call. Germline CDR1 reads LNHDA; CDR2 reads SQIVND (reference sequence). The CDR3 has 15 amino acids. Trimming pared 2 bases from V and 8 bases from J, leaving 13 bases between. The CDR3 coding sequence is TGTGCCAGTAGTATATCCTGGTTGGCGGATTCACCCCTCCACTTT. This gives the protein CASSISWLADSPLHF.

In nucleotides, the CDR3 is TGTGCCACCAGCATCTTAATTGGGGACGGCGGGGAGCTGTTTTTT. Protein product: CATSILIGDGGELFF. The J gene is TRBJ2-2, the V gene TRBV15; D tentatively reads TRBD1 or TRBD2 (5 bases each). Trimming removed 4 bases from V and 7 bases from J, with 16 bases in between. CDR3 length: 15 residues. The V gene's germline CDR1 is LNHNV and CDR2 YYDKDF (reference sequence).

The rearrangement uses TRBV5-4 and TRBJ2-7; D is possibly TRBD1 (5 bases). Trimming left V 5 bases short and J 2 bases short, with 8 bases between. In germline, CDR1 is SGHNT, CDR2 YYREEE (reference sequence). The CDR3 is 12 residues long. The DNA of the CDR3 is TGTGCCAGCAGTCAAGGGGCCTACGAGCAGTACTTC. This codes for CASSQGAYEQYF.

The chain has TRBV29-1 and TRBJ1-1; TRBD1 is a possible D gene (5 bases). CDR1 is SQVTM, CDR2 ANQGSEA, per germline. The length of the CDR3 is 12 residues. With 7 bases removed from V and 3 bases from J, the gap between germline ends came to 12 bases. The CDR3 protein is CSAVDTYTEAFF. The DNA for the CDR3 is TGCAGCGCGGTGGACACGTACACTGAAGCTTTCTTT.

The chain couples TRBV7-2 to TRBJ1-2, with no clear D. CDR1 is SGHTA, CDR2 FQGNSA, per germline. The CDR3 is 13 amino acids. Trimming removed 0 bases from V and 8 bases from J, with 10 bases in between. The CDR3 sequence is CASSLALGKGYTF. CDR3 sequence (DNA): TGTGCCAGCAGCTTAGCGCTTGGGAAAGGCTACACCTTC.

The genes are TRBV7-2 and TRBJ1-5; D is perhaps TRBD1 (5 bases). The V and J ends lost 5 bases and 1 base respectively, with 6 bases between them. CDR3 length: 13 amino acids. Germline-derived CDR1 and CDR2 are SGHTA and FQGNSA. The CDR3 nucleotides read TGTGCCAGCAGCCGACAGAGCAATCAGCCCCAGCATTTT. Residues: CASSRQSNQPQHF. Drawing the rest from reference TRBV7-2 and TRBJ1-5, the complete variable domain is GAGVSQSPSNKVTEKGKDVELRCDPISGHTALYWYRQSLGQGLEFLIYFQGNSAPDKSGLPSDRFSAERTGGSVSTLTIQRTQQEDSAVYLCASSRQSNQPQHFGDGTRLSIL.

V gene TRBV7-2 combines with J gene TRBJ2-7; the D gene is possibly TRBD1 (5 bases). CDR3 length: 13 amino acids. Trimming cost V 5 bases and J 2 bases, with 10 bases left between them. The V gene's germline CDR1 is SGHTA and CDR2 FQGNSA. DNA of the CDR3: TGTGCCAGCAGCCGATTGACAGCCTACGAGCAGTACTTC. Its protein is CASSRLTAYEQYF.

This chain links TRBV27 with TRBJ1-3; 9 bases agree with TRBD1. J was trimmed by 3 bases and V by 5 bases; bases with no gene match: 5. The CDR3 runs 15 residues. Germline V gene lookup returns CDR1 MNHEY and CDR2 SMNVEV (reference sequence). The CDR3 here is CASSAGTGFGNTIYF. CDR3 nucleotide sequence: TGTGCCAGCAGTGCCGGGACAGGGTTTGGAAACACCATATATTTT.

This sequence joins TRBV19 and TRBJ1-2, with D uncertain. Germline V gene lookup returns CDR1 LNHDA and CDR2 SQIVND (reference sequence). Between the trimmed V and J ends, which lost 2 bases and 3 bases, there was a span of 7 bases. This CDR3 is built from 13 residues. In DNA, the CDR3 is TGTGCCAGTAGTATACAGGATTACTATGGCTACACCTTC. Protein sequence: CASSIQDYYGYTF.

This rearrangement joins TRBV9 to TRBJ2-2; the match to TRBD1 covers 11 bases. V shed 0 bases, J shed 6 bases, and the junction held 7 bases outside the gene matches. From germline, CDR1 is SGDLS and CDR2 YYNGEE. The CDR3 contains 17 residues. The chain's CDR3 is CASSVGAPGQGAGELFF. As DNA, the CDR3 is TGTGCCAGCAGCGTAGGAGCCCCGGGACAGGGGGCCGGGGAGCTGTTTTTT.

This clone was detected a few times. CDR3 bases: TGTGCCAGCAGTGAAGGCCCGGAGCCGGGGCAGTACTTC. This codes for CASSEGPEPGQYF. V usage is TRBV6-1 and J usage is TRBJ2-7; no clear D. This CDR3 region has 13 residues. Trimming pared 1 base from V and 9 bases from J, leaving 13 bases between. The germline V gene encodes CDR1 MNHNS and CDR2 SASEGT.

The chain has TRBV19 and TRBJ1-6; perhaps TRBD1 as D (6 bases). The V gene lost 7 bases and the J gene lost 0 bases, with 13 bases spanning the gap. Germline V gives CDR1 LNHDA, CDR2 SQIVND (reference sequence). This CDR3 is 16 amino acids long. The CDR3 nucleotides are TGTGCCAGTACCTTACAGGGAGGCTCCTATAATTCACCCCTCCACTTT. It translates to CASTLQGGSYNSPLHF.

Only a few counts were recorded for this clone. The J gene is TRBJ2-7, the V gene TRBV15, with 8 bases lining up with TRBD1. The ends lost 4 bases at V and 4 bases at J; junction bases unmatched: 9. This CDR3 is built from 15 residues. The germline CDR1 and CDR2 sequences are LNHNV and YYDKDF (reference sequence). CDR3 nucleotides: TGTGCCACCAGCATTCAAGGACAGGGATTATACGAGCAGTACTTC. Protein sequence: CATSIQGQGLYEQYF.

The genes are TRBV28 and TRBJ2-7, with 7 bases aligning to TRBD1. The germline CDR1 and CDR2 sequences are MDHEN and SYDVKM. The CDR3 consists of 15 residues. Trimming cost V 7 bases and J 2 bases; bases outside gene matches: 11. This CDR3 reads CASKRRDRDAYEQYF. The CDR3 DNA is TGTGCCAGCAAGCGGCGAGACAGGGACGCCTACGAGCAGTACTTC.

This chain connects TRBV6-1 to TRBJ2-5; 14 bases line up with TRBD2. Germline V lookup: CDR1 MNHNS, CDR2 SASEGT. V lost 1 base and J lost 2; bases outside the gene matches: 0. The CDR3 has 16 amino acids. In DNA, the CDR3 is TGTGCCAGCAGTGAAGGACTAGCGGGGGGGCAAGAGACCCAGTACTTC. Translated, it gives CASSEGLAGGQETQYF.

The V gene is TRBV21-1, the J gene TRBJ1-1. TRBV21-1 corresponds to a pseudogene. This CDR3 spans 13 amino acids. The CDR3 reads CASPLGLNTEAFF. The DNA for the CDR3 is TGTGCCAGCCCACTAGGGTTGAACACTGAAGCTTTCTTT.

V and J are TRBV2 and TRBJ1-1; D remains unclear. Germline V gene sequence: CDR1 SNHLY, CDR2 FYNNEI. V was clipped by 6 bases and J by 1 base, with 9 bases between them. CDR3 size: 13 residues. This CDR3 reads CASSGRTNTEAFF. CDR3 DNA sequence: TGTGCCAGCAGCGGACGGACGAACACTGAAGCTTTCTTT.

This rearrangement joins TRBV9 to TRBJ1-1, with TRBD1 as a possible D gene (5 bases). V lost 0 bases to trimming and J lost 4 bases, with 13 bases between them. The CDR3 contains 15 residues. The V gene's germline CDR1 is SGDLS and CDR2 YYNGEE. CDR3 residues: CASSVEGLSGTEAFF. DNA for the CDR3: TGTGCCAGCAGCGTAGAGGGGCTTTCGGGCACTGAAGCTTTCTTT. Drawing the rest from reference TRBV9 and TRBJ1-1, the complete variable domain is DSGVTQTPKHLITATGQRVTLRCSPRSGDLSVYWYQQSLDQGLQFLIQYYNGEERAKGNILERFSAQQFPDLHSELNLSSLELGDSALYFCASSVEGLSGTEAFFGQGTRLTVV.

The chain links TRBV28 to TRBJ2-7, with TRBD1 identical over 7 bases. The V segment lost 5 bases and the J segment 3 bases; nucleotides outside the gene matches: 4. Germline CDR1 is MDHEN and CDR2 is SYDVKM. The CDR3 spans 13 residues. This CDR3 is CASSTGQSYEQYF. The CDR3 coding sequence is TGTGCCAGCAGTACGGGACAGAGCTACGAGCAGTACTTC.

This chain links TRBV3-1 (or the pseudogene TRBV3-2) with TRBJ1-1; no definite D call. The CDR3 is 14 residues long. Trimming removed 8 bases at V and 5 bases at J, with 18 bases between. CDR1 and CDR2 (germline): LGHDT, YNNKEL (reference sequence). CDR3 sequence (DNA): TGTGCCAGCTGCCGAATAGGGTCGGGTACTGAAGCTTTCTTT. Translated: CASCRIGSGTEAFF.

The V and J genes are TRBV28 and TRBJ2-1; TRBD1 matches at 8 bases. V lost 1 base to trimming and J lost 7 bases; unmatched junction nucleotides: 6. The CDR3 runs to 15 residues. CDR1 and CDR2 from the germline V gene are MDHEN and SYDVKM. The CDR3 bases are TGTGCCAGCAGTTTATTCATTAGACAGGGGAATGAGCAGTTCTTC. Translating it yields CASSLFIRQGNEQFF.

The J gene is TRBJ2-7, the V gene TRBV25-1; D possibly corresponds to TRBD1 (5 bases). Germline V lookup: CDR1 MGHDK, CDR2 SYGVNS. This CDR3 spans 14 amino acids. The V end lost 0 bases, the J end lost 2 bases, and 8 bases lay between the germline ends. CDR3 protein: CASSEYDSPYEQYF. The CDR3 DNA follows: TGTGCCAGCAGTGAATATGACAGTCCCTACGAGCAGTACTTC.